A selection of T cell receptor beta chains follows, all from one sample in a study of PD-1 blockade in classical Hodgkin lymphoma. Generated by immunoSEQ multiplex PCR, the TCRdb table keeps only in-frame clones and is missing some. The sample has over 60,000 clones, about 89% seen once. The sequencing used peripheral blood mononuclear cells (PBMCs), collected before the fourth cycle of nivolumab. The origin of the receptors is a human donor with classical Hodgkin lymphoma. Both conserved end residues are part of each CDR3. The D gene is left open where the match is weak. Only some rows state a clone size, as once, few, many or a class for expanded clones.

clone_size	v_call	j_call	d_call	cdr3_nt	cdr3_aa
NA	TRBV5-4	TRBJ2-5	TRBD1	TGTGCCAGCAGCGGCCGGGACAGGGTGGAAGAGACCCAGTACTTC	CASSGRDRVEETQYF
NA	TRBV4-1	TRBJ2-7	TRBD2	TGCGCCAGCAGCCAAGGAGACCTAGCTAGCGGGGGGTCATACGAGCAGTACTTC	CASSQGDLASGGSYEQYF
NA	TRBV6-5	TRBJ2-6	NA	TGTGCCAGCAGTTACTCTGGGGCCAACGTCCTGACTTTC	CASSYSGANVLTF
NA	TRBV10-1	TRBJ2-2	TRBD1	TGCGCCAGCAGCGTAGACAGGGGCCCCGCCGGGGAGCTGTTTTTT	CASSVDRGPAGELFF
NA	TRBV18	TRBJ1-6	NA	TGTGCCAGCCGTCTAGGGCGGCAGGGGCATTCACCCCTCCACTTT	CASRLGRQGHSPLHF
NA	TRBV11-3	TRBJ2-3	NA	TGTGCCAGCAGCTCGGTGGGTCCCCCAAGCACAGATACGCAGTATTTT	CASSSVGPPSTDTQYF
NA	TRBV12-5	TRBJ1-2	NA	TGTGCTAGTGGTTTTCAGGACTATGGCTACACCTTC	CASGFQDYGYTF
NA	TRBV10-1	TRBJ2-5	NA	TGCGCCAGCAGTGAGGGGGGTCAAGAGACCCAGTACTTC	CASSEGGQETQYF
NA	TRBV19	TRBJ1-2	TRBD1	TGTGCCAGTAACCCCGGGACAGTCTATGGCTACACCTTC	CASNPGTVYGYTF
NA	TRBV4-1	TRBJ1-4	NA	TGCGCCAGCAGTCAAGCGGTCTTTATAGTGTTTGAAAAACTGTTTTTT	CASSQAVFIVFEKLFF
NA	TRBV11-2	TRBJ2-1	NA	TGTGCCAGCAGCTTAGGGGGGAGCTCCTACAATGAGCAGTTCTTC	CASSLGGSSYNEQFF
NA	TRBV7-9	TRBJ2-6	TRBD1	TGTGCCAGCAGCTTGGGACAGGGGTCTGGGGCCAACGTCCTGACTTTC	CASSLGQGSGANVLTF
NA	TRBV7-9	TRBJ2-1	NA	TGTGCCAGCGCAGGGGTGTCCAGGGAAGACTACAATGAGCAGTTCTTC	CASAGVSREDYNEQFF
NA	TRBV21-1	TRBJ2-3	NA	TGTGCCAGCAGCAGGCTAGCGTTTATTAGCACAGATACGCAGTATTTT	CASSRLAFISTDTQYF
once	TRBV29-1	TRBJ1-1	NA	TGCAGCGTTGAAGTATCCGGTCGGGTCCGGAGGAACACTGAAGCTTTCTTT	CSVEVSGRVRRNTEAFF
NA	TRBV7-8	TRBJ1-4	TRBD1	TGTGCCAGCAGCCCTAGACAGGGAGGCGAAAAACTGTTTTTT	CASSPRQGGEKLFF
NA	TRBV19	TRBJ1-4	NA	TGTGCCAGTAGTATAAGAGAGAATGAAAAACTGTTTTTT	CASSIRENEKLFF
NA	TRBV9	TRBJ2-7	NA	TGTGCCAGCAGCGTAGGGCCGTCAGCGATTCACGAGCAGTACTTC	CASSVGPSAIHEQYF
NA	TRBV4-1	TRBJ1-2	NA	TGCGCCAGCAGCCAAGAACAGCTAAGCTATGGCTACACCTTC	CASSQEQLSYGYTF
NA	TRBV11-2	TRBJ2-7	TRBD1	TGTGCCAGCAGGTCTGTACAGGGGATGGTTTACGAGCAGTACTTC	CASRSVQGMVYEQYF
NA	TRBV19	TRBJ1-2	TRBD1	TGTGCCAGTACGGACAGGGGCTATGGCTACACCTTC	CASTDRGYGYTF
few	TRBV7-9	TRBJ1-2	TRBD1	TGTGCCACGGACAGGGGAGGACTCTATGGCTACACCTTC	CATDRGGLYGYTF
NA	TRBV7-6	TRBJ2-1	NA	TGTGCCAGCAGCTTAGGACTAGATCCCTACAATGAGCAGTTCTTC	CASSLGLDPYNEQFF
NA	TRBV4-2	TRBJ1-1	TRBD1	TGTGCCAGCAGCCCAACAGGGGATCCGAACACTGAAGCTTTCTTT	CASSPTGDPNTEAFF
NA	TRBV27	TRBJ2-2	TRBD1	TGTGCCAGCAGTTTGGACAGGAGAGGGGTCGGGGAGCTGTTTTTT	CASSLDRRGVGELFF
once	TRBV6-5	TRBJ2-5	NA	TGTGCCAGCAGTTACGGCGTGGACTTGAGAGAGACCCAGTACTTC	CASSYGVDLRETQYF
NA	TRBV10-1	TRBJ2-4	NA	TGCGCCAGCAGTGATAACGTAGCCAAAAACATTCAGTACTTC	CASSDNVAKNIQYF
NA	TRBV6-6	TRBJ2-2	TRBD1	TGTGCCAGCAGGGAGACAGGGGACGGGGAGCTGTTTTTT	CASRETGDGELFF
NA	TRBV13	TRBJ2-7	NA	TGTGCCAGCAGCTTACTAGACTACGAGCAGTACTTC	CASSLLDYEQYF
NA	TRBV11-2	TRBJ1-1	NA	TGTGCCAGCAGCTTAGTTATAGAAGCTTTCTTT	CASSLVIEAFF
once	TRBV7-2	TRBJ1-1	NA	TGTGCCAGCAGCGTAATGAACACTGAAGCTTTCTTT	CASSVMNTEAFF
NA	TRBV6-1	TRBJ2-1	TRBD1	TGTGCCAGCAGCATGGACAGGGACTACAATGAGCAGTTCTTC	CASSMDRDYNEQFF
NA	TRBV11-3	TRBJ2-3	NA	TGTGCCAGCAGCTTAGGGTCTAGAAGCACAGATACGCAGTATTTT	CASSLGSRSTDTQYF
NA	TRBV13	TRBJ2-7	NA	TGTGCCAGCAGCTTATTCCCGGAGGAGCAGTACTTC	CASSLFPEEQYF
NA	TRBV5-4	TRBJ2-6	NA	TGTGCCAGCAGCTTGGAACACGGTGGGGCCAACGTCCTGACTTTC	CASSLEHGGANVLTF
NA	TRBV19	TRBJ2-1	NA	TGTGCCAGCAGGTTGGGCGGACAGTACAATGAGCAGTTCTTC	CASRLGGQYNEQFF
NA	TRBV11-1	TRBJ2-3	NA	TGTGCCAGCAGCTTTCAACCGTTCCCGGATACGCAGTATTTT	CASSFQPFPDTQYF